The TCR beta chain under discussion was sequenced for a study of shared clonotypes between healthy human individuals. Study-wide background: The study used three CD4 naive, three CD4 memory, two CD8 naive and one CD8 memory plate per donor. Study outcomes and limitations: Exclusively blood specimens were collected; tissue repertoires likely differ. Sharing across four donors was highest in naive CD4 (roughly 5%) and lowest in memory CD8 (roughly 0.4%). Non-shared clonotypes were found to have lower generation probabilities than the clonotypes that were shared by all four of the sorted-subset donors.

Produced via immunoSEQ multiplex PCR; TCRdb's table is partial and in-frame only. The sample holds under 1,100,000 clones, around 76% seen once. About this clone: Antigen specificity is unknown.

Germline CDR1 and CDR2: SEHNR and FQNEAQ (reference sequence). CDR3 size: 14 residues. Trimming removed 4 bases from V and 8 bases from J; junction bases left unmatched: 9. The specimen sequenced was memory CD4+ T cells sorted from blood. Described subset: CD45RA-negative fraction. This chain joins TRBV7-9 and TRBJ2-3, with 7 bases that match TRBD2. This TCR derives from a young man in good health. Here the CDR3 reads CASSSTGTIGTQYF. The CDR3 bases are TGTGCCAGCAGCTCTACCGGGACTATCGGTACGCAGTATTTT.